The next 14 T cell receptor beta chains were all read from a single sample in a study of tumor-infiltrating lymphocytes in primary liver carcinoma. cDNA specific to TCR beta was made from 500 ng of total RNA, with a constant-region primer employed for priming. TCR beta libraries came from three nested multiplex PCR rounds using slightly modified ARM-PCR. Running roughly 10 cycles apiece, the first two PCR rounds relied on TRBV1-TRBV30 forward primers together with a C-beta reverse primer. TCRdb analysed the multiplex PCR reads with MiXCR anew, one entry per CDR3 protein. The table shows approximately 99,000 distinct CDR3 sequences, with 55% to 75% occurring only once. Total RNA and DNA came together from roughly 20-30 mg of bulk tissue without cell sorting. Sequenced input: liver tumor tissue from sampling region 5. Subset: tumor region T5, tumor centre. The receptors stem from a woman in her sixties or seventies with primary liver carcinoma and hepatitis B virus infection.

This clonotype appeared a few times. The chain couples TRBV28 to TRBJ2-1; maybe TRBD2 (6 bases). The germline V gene has CDR1 MDHEN and CDR2 SYDVKM. The CDR3 length is 16 residues. Trimming took off 7 bases at V and 0 bases at J, with 16 bases between the two ends. The CDR3 nucleotides are TGTGCCAGCACCCCCGTTGGGGGGAGCTCCTACAATGAGCAGTTCTTC. Residues: CASTPVGGSSYNEQFF.

This clonotype was observed a handful of times. One end of the junction varies from germline; a read error may be responsible. The J gene is TRBJ2-1, the V gene TRBV11-2, with D possibly TRBD2 on 5 matching bases. The CDR3 consists of 16 residues. Germline CDR1 and CDR2: SGHAT and FQNNGV. CDR3 loop: CTSSRLSPEVANEQFF. The CDR3 DNA reads as TGTACCAGCAGTCGACTAAGCCCCGAGGTTGCCAATGAGCAGTTCTTC.

On this clonotype itself: At one end the junction does not follow the germline gene, possibly because of a read error. V gene TRBV6-6 combines with J gene TRBJ2-2; 8 bases align to TRBD2. This CDR3 contains 16 residues. CDR1 and CDR2 from the germline V gene are MNHNY and SVGAGI (reference sequence). CDR3 loop: CVSSYPAGENTGELFF. The CDR3 DNA follows: TGTGTCAGCAGTTACCCAGCGGGAGAGAACACCGGGGAGCTGTTTTTT.

V and J are TRBV19 and TRBJ2-7, with 7 bases matching TRBD1. This CDR3 comprises 17 residues. V was clipped by 6 bases and J by 2 bases; unmatched bases: 16. Per the germline V gene, CDR1 is LNHDA and CDR2 is SQIVND (reference sequence). CDR3: CASRKSGIGTDAYEQYF. CDR3 sequence (DNA): TGTGCCAGTAGAAAGTCGGGGATCGGGACAGATGCCTACGAGCAGTACTTC.

Concerning this clonotype itself: This may come from a read error, since a much larger clone is one base off. The genes are TRBV14 and TRBJ2-7, with a tentative D call TRBD2 (7 bases). The CDR3 spans 17 residues. Germline CDR1 and CDR2: SGHDN and FVKESK. Deletions cut 3 bases from V and 3 bases from J, with 21 bases between. This CDR3 is CASSHFAGAGHLYEQYF. CDR3 DNA sequence: TGTGCCAGCAGCCATTTCGCGGGGGCTGGTCACCTCTACGAGCAGTACTTC.

In its sample, this clonotype was seen once. A read error may account for a junction end that differs from germline. The chain is built from TRBV4-2 and TRBJ2-5; 7 bases are a match to TRBD1. CDR1 is LGHNA and CDR2 is YNFKEQ in the germline V gene. This CDR3 comprises 15 residues. In nucleotides, the CDR3 is TGTGCCAGCAGCCAAGATCCTGGTCAGGGGGAGAGCCAGTACTTC. Translating gives CASSQDPGQGESQYF.

On this clonotype: Just one base apart from a much larger clone, this may be a read error. This chain links TRBV6-1 with TRBJ1-1; D is undetermined. The CDR3 runs 12 residues. Per the germline V gene, CDR1 is MNHNS and CDR2 is SASEGT. The CDR3 spells CASGESPGWAFF. The CDR3 nucleotides read TGTGCCAGCGGTGAATCCCCCGGATGGGCTTTCTTT.

For this clonotype: The junction departs from the called germline gene at one end, perhaps through a read error. This chain uses TRBV12-3 or TRBV12-4 with TRBJ1-1, with D uncertain. The CDR3 is 12 residues long. This CDR3 reads CASSLRSAEAFF. CDR3 coding DNA: TGTGCCAGCAGTTTACGATCGGCTGAAGCTTTCTTC.

For this clonotype: One end of the junction is discordant with germline, which a read error may explain. J is TRBJ2-1 and V is TRBV11-2; possible D gene TRBD1, 6 bases. The germline CDR1 and CDR2 sequences are SGHAT and FQNNGV. This CDR3 region has 14 residues. The DNA for the CDR3 is TGTGCCGGCAGCTTAGGGTTTAGCAGGGGTGAGCAGTTCTTC. This sequence encodes CAGSLGFSRGEQFF. Drawing the rest from reference TRBV11-2 and TRBJ2-1, the complete variable domain is EAGVAQSPRYKIIEKRQSVAFWCNPISGHATLYWYQQILGQGPKLLIQFQNNGVVDDSQLPKDRFSAERLKGVDSTLKIQPAKLEDSAVYLCAGSLGFSRGEQFFGPGTRLTVL.

A word on this clonotype: A read error is likely, as this CDR3 ends without the conserved phenylalanine or tryptophan. V gene TRBV11-2 combines with J gene TRBJ2-2, with 13 bases lining up with TRBD2. Germline V gene sequence: CDR1 SGHAT, CDR2 FQNNGV. The CDR3 sequence is 19 residues long. The CDR3, as DNA: TGTGTCAGCAGCCCCTTTGTTGGACTAGCGGGAGCGGGCACCGGGGAGCTGTTTCTT. Amino acids: CVSSPFVGLAGAGTGELFL.

This clonotype came up many times. The chain recombines TRBV12-3 or TRBV12-4 with TRBJ2-4; the D is unclear. The germline V and J ends were trimmed by 7 bases and 2 bases, with 15 bases remaining between them. The CDR3 is made up of 15 amino acids. CDR3 in amino acids: CASNRAAGTKNIQYF. In DNA, the CDR3 is TGTGCCAGCAATCGGGCCGCAGGAACCAAAAACATTCAGTACTTC.

With regard to this clonotype: This may stem from a read error, because a much larger clone lies one nucleotide away. The CDR3 DNA sequence: TGCGCCAACAGCTTGGGGGGGATTGAGACCCAGTACTTC. Protein product: CANSLGGIETQYF. V and J are TRBV5-1 and TRBJ2-5; 7 bases are a match to TRBD2. The CDR3 loop spans 13 amino acids. Germline V lookup: CDR1 SGHRS, CDR2 YFSETQ. Filled out from reference TRBV5-1 and TRBJ2-5, the complete variable domain reads KAGVTQTPRYLIKTRGQQVTLSCSPISGHRSVSWYQQTPGQGLQFLFEYFSETQRNKGNFPGRFSGRQFSNSRSEMNVSTLELGDSALYLCANSLGGIETQYFGPGTRLLVL.

With regard to this clonotype: One end of the junction does not line up with germline, which may come from a read error. The chain carries TRBV6-1 and TRBJ2-5; tentatively, D is TRBD2 (5 bases). The CDR3 sequence is 12 residues long. Germline CDR1 and CDR2: MNHNS and SASEGT. The CDR3 sequence is CASSEAWETQHF. The CDR3 nucleotides read TGTGCCAGCAGTGAAGCCTGGGAGACTCAGCACTTC.

About this clonotype itself: The junction departs from germline at one end; a sequencing error may be responsible. V is TRBV5-5 and J is TRBJ2-5; D may be TRBD2 (5 bases). The CDR3 covers 15 residues. CDR1 is SGHKS and CDR2 is YYEKEE in the germline V gene (reference sequence). The CDR3 region is CASCYGLMNQETEYF. The CDR3 nucleotides read TGTGCCAGCTGCTATGGACTCATGAACCAAGAGACCGAGTACTTC.